What follows are 20 T cell receptor beta chains derived from one specimen sequenced in a study of CD8 T cells in Susac syndrome. The authors reverse transcribed roughly 0.5 to 1 ug RNA with random hexamers. TCRdb redid the calling of the immunoSEQ multiplex PCR reads with MiXCR, one entry per CDR3 protein. The data contain roughly 200,000 distinct CDR3 sequences, more than 90% of them singletons. The sequencing input was CD4+ T cells from PBMCs. These receptors all stem from a human donor with multiple sclerosis.

The J gene is TRBJ2-2, the V gene TRBV7-3; 8 bases map to TRBD1. The CDR3 runs to 16 residues. With V trimmed by 0 bases and J by 7 bases, 7 bases remained unmatched. CDR1 is SGHTA and CDR2 is FQGTGA in the germline V gene. CDR3 residues: CASSLTLGQGHGELFF. DNA for the CDR3: TGTGCCAGCAGCTTAACCCTAGGACAGGGACACGGGGAGCTGTTTTTT.

The gene calls are TRBV2 and TRBJ1-5; D uncertain. Germline CDR1 SNHLY, CDR2 FYNNEI. Trimming shortened V by 6 bases and J by 4 bases, and 16 bases separated the two germline ends. CDR3 length: 15 residues. CDR3 DNA sequence: TGTGCCAGCAGACCCCCGGGCAGGTTTAATCAGCCCCAGCATTTT. As protein: CASRPPGRFNQPQHF.

CDR3 sequence reads: CASLASYNEQFF. The CDR3 region has the DNA TGTGCCAGCTTGGCGTCCTACAATGAGCAGTTCTTC. The chain employs TRBV6-2 or TRBV6-3 and TRBJ2-1; D remains unclear. Germline V gene lookup returns CDR1 MNHEY and CDR2 SVGEGT. V dropped 8 bases and J dropped 1 base, with 6 bases sitting between them. The CDR3 covers 12 residues.

The V call is TRBV5-1, the J call TRBJ1-2; possible D gene TRBD1, 6 bases. V lost 4 bases to trimming and J lost 8 bases, with 21 bases between them. Germline CDR1 SGHRS, CDR2 YFSETQ. The CDR3 contains 15 residues. CDR3 nucleotides: TGCGCCAGCAGCCGGGCACTAGGGGGACCGGGCGGCTACACCTTC. This codes for CASSRALGGPGGYTF.

The J gene is TRBJ2-5, the V gene TRBV15; D is possibly TRBD1 (6 bases). Deletions cut 3 bases from V and 2 bases from J, with 10 bases between. CDR3 size: 14 residues. Germline CDR1 reads LNHNV; CDR2 reads YYDKDF (reference sequence). The chain's CDR3 is CATSRGAVQETQYF. Written as DNA, the CDR3 is TGTGCCACCAGCAGGGGGGCCGTACAAGAGACCCAGTACTTC.

The chain combines TRBV5-4 with TRBJ2-5; D ambiguous. In germline, CDR1 is SGHNT, CDR2 YYREEE (reference sequence). This CDR3 has 16 residues. Trimming took 0 bases from V and 1 from J, leaving 13 bases between them. DNA of the CDR3: TGTGCCAGCAGCTTGGGGGGTCTAGGCCCCCAAGAGACCCAGTACTTC. Translation: CASSLGGLGPQETQYF.

This chain links TRBV12-3 or TRBV12-4 with TRBJ1-2; D might be TRBD1 (5 bases). V dropped 5 bases and J dropped 4 bases, with 11 bases sitting between them. The CDR3 runs to 13 residues. The CDR3 DNA sequence: TGTGCCAGCAGTAGACAGAGAGTCTATGGCTACACCTTC. Its protein is CASSRQRVYGYTF.

This chain's CDR3 is CASSTEASGGHAYEQYF. For the CDR3, the DNA is TGTGCCAGTAGTACAGAGGCTAGCGGGGGACACGCCTACGAGCAGTACTTC. The chain combines TRBV19 with TRBJ2-7; 10 positions agree with TRBD2. Unmatched junction bases numbered 11, after V lost 4 bases and J lost 2 bases. The length of the CDR3 is 17 residues. Germline lookup yields CDR1 LNHDA and CDR2 SQIVND (reference sequence).

This chain links TRBV27 with TRBJ1-2; possible D gene TRBD1, 5 bases. V lost 7 bases and J lost 8, with 20 bases in between. The CDR3 extends over 14 amino acids. Per germline, CDR1 MNHEY and CDR2 SMNVEV (reference sequence). Here the CDR3 reads CASTRLPTGYGYTF. The CDR3 DNA sequence: TGTGCCAGCACCCGTTTGCCCACAGGTTACGGCTACACCTTC.

The V gene is TRBV30, the J gene TRBJ2-5; maybe TRBD2 (6 bases). In germline, CDR1 is GTSNPN, CDR2 SVGIG (reference sequence). Trimming removed 3 bases at V and 1 base at J, with 9 bases between. CDR3 size: 13 residues. CDR3 sequence (DNA): TGTGCCTGGAGCGGGGACTTCCAAGAGACCCAGTACTTC. This codes for CAWSGDFQETQYF.

This chain uses TRBV29-1 with TRBJ1-1; no clear D gene. This CDR3 region has 16 residues. V was trimmed by 0 bases and J by 4 bases, leaving 18 bases between them. Looked up from germline, CDR1 is SQVTM and CDR2 is ANQGSEA. The CDR3, as DNA: TGCAGCGTTGAAGAAGTAGTAGGGCTTAGGCGCACTGAAGCTTTCTTT. It is translated as CSVEEVVGLRRTEAFF.

This sequence joins TRBV6-5 and TRBJ2-3, with D perhaps TRBD2 (6 bases). CDR1 is MNHEY, CDR2 SVGAGI, per germline. The CDR3 sequence is 13 residues long. Trimming cost V 10 bases and J 9 bases, with 20 bases left between them. The CDR3 loop reads CATRGGVGRTQYF. CDR3 bases: TGTGCCACCCGCGGAGGGGTCGGTCGGACGCAGTATTTT.

The chain has TRBV12-5 and TRBJ2-7; possibly TRBD2 for D (5 bases). CDR3 length: 15 amino acids. V was cut by 8 bases and J by 2 bases, with 19 bases left in between. CDR1 and CDR2 (germline): LGHNT, FRNRAP. CDR3 sequence reads: CASTLDRANTYEQYF. The CDR3 DNA follows: TGTGCTAGTACACTAGACCGGGCCAACACCTACGAGCAGTACTTC.

V usage is TRBV12-3 or TRBV12-4 and J usage is TRBJ1-5; a weak D match, TRBD1 (5 bases). The CDR3 consists of 14 residues. The ends were cut back, 4 bases at V and 3 bases at J, with 10 bases in the middle. CDR3 nucleotides: TGTGCCAGCAGTTCCGGGACGGCCAATCAGCCCCAGCATTTT. Encoded protein: CASSSGTANQPQHF.

The chain carries TRBV2 and TRBJ2-7; D unresolved. CDR1 and CDR2 (germline): SNHLY, FYNNEI. Trimming left V 6 bases short and J 2 bases short, with 11 bases between. This CDR3 comprises 13 residues. The CDR3 region is CASRVTQAYEQYF. CDR3 bases: TGTGCCAGCAGGGTAACGCAGGCCTACGAGCAGTACTTC.

The J gene is TRBJ1-5, the V gene TRBV28; maybe TRBD1 (5 bases). Trimming removed 5 bases at V and 5 bases at J, with 10 bases between. The germline V gene has CDR1 MDHEN and CDR2 SYDVKM. The CDR3 length is 13 residues. CDR3 protein: CASSLDSYQPQHF. CDR3 coding DNA: TGTGCCAGCAGTCTTGACAGTTATCAGCCCCAGCATTTT.

The chain has TRBV28 and TRBJ1-3, with unresolved D. Germline CDR1 MDHEN, CDR2 SYDVKM. The V gene lost 3 bases and the J gene lost 6 bases, with 12 bases spanning the gap. The CDR3 spans 14 residues. The CDR3 loop reads CASSFEEPKNTIYF. CDR3 nucleotide sequence: TGTGCCAGCAGTTTTGAGGAACCTAAAAACACCATATATTTT. Supplemented by reference TRBV28 and TRBJ1-3, the full variable domain reads DVKVTQSSRYLVKRTGEKVFLECVQDMDHENMFWYRQDPGLGLRLIYFSYDVKMKEKGDIPEGYSVSREKKERFSLILESASTNQTSMYLCASSFEEPKNTIYFGEGSWLTVV.

V is TRBV7-9 and J is TRBJ1-1; unclear D gene. V gave up 1 base and J gave up 2 bases, with 8 bases separating them. This CDR3 spans 14 amino acids. Germline V gene lookup returns CDR1 SEHNR and CDR2 FQNEAQ (reference sequence). In nucleotides, the CDR3 is TGTGCCAGCAGCTTAGAACTCCTTAACACTGAAGCTTTCTTT. As protein: CASSLELLNTEAFF.

This chain joins TRBV20-1 and TRBJ2-2; D is tentatively TRBD1 or TRBD2 (5 bases each). Germline V lookup: CDR1 DFQATT, CDR2 SNEGSKA (reference sequence). The CDR3 has 12 residues. V shed 6 bases and J shed 4 bases, with 9 bases lying between them. The CDR3 DNA reads TGCAGTGCCGCCGGGACCACCGGGGAGCTGTTTTTT. The encoded protein is CSAAGTTGELFF.

V and J are TRBV3-1 and TRBJ2-5, with D uncertain. Germline V gene lookup returns CDR1 LGHDT and CDR2 YNNKEL (reference sequence). Trimming cost V 4 bases and J 5 bases, with 14 bases left between them. This CDR3 is built from 14 residues. The CDR3 reads CASSPPGVAETQYF. CDR3 DNA sequence: TGTGCCAGCAGCCCGCCTGGGGTGGCTGAGACCCAGTACTTC.